Each of the 18 T cell receptor beta chains below was sequenced from the same sample in a study of blood T cell repertoires in COVID-19. This table comes from immunoSEQ multiplex PCR, and its TCRdb copy is limited to in-frame clones, with some not included. The profile shows a few hundred thousand clones, over 85% of them singletons. Material for sequencing was peripheral blood. These receptors were taken from a woman aged 25 to 45 with COVID-19, enrolled during active disease.

This chain uses TRBV19 with TRBJ1-2; perhaps TRBD1 as D (6 bases). V lost 3 bases to trimming and J lost 8 bases, with 22 bases between them. Per the germline V gene, CDR1 is LNHDA and CDR2 is SQIVND (reference sequence). This CDR3 is built from 16 residues. The CDR3 spells CASSIVRTADSGGYTF. The DNA for the CDR3 is TGTGCCAGTAGTATCGTCAGGACAGCCGATTCAGGAGGCTACACCTTC.

The rearrangement joins TRBV28 to TRBJ1-1; D possibly corresponds to TRBD1 (6 bases). The CDR3 has 13 amino acids. Germline loops: CDR1 MDHEN, CDR2 SYDVKM. V gave up 5 bases and J gave up 0 bases, with 7 bases separating them. In nucleotides, the CDR3 is TGTGCCAGCAGTGCAGGGGTGAACACTGAAGCTTTCTTT. The encoded protein is CASSAGVNTEAFF.

The chain recombines TRBV5-6 with TRBJ1-3; no reliable D call. V lost 1 base and J 0 bases, leaving 8 bases between the germline ends. Germline CDR1 SGHDT, CDR2 YYEEEE. This CDR3 contains 15 residues. CDR3 protein: CASSLSLLSGNTIYF. DNA for the CDR3: TGTGCCAGCAGCTTGAGCCTTCTCTCTGGAAACACCATATATTTT.

This clone was counted between two and nine times. The chain joins TRBV12-3 or TRBV12-4 to TRBJ1-2, with TRBD1 identical over 9 bases. The CDR3 extends over 13 amino acids. After removal of 3 bases from V and 9 bases from J, the junction contained 5 bases not matched to a gene. The CDR3 loop is CASSFGQGMSYTF. The CDR3 DNA reads as TGTGCCAGCAGTTTTGGACAGGGGATGAGCTACACCTTC.

This chain uses TRBV5-1 with TRBJ2-1; D gene uncertain. This CDR3 has 12 residues. Germline V gene data show CDR1 as SGHRS and CDR2 as YFSETQ. V dropped 0 bases and J dropped 7 bases, with 5 bases sitting between them. CDR3 sequence: CASSLVVNEQFF. The CDR3 DNA is TGCGCCAGCAGCTTGGTCGTTAATGAGCAGTTCTTC.

The chain recombines TRBV21-1 with TRBJ1-3; no DNA check was done on the table's D call, TRBD1. TRBV21-1 is tagged as a pseudogene. The CDR3 consists of 14 residues. This chain's CDR3 is CASSKGPQPQGMNF. As DNA, the CDR3 is TGTGCCAGCAGCAAAGGTCCTCAACCACAGGGGATGAATTTT.

The genes are TRBV29-1 and TRBJ1-2; TRBD1 aligns across 9 bases. The germline V gene encodes CDR1 SQVTM and CDR2 ANQGSEA. This CDR3 has 13 residues. V dropped 7 bases and J dropped 3; count of bases not matched to a gene: 6. CDR3 protein: CSAAGQGDYGYTF. The CDR3 nucleotides read TGCAGCGCAGCGGGACAGGGCGACTATGGCTACACCTTC.

Details on this clone: Its ends do not fully match the called genes, so a read error is possible. The rearrangement joins TRBV4-1 to TRBJ1-1; 7 nucleotides agree with TRBD1. The CDR3 sequence is 16 residues long. Germline V CDR1 and CDR2: MGHRA, YSYEKL. Here the CDR3 reads CASSQGRTGANTEAFF. CDR3 nucleotides: TGCGCCAGCAGTCAAGGTAGAACAGGGGCGAACACTGAAGCTTTCTTT.

This chain joins TRBV6-6 and TRBJ1-3, with a possible D match to TRBD1 (6 bases). Germline CDR1 MNHNY, CDR2 SVGAGI (reference sequence). V dropped 8 bases and J dropped 3 bases, with 14 bases sitting between them. The CDR3 is 14 residues long. CDR3 sequence (DNA): TGTGCCAGCCTGGGACAAGGCGTTGGAAACACCATATATTTT. It is translated as CASLGQGVGNTIYF.

The chain is built from TRBV7-9 and TRBJ1-1; no reliable D call. The CDR3 loop spans 14 amino acids. Trimming cost V 4 bases and J 0 bases, with 9 bases left between them. Germline assignment: CDR1 SEHNR and CDR2 FQNEAQ (reference sequence). CDR3 sequence reads: CASSSEVMNTEAFF. The CDR3, as DNA: TGTGCCAGCAGCTCGGAGGTCATGAACACTGAAGCTTTCTTT.

This sequence joins TRBV11-2 and TRBJ2-1; 10 bases fit TRBD2. The germline V gene encodes CDR1 SGHAT and CDR2 FQNNGV. The CDR3 totals 14 residues. V was pared by 10 bases and J by 5 bases, with 8 bases of the junction left unmatched. This chain's CDR3 is CATRTSGYDNEQFF. For the CDR3, the DNA is TGTGCCACCAGGACTAGCGGTTACGACAATGAGCAGTTCTTC.

The chain combines TRBV28 with TRBJ1-1; 10 nucleotides align to TRBD1. The trim removed 9 bases at V and 6 bases at J, leaving 7 bases unmatched. Per the germline V gene, CDR1 is MDHEN and CDR2 is SYDVKM. The length of the CDR3 is 13 residues. CDR3 bases: TGTGCCAGTAGGGACAGGGGTTGGTCTGAAGCTTTCTTT. It yields the protein CASRDRGWSEAFF.

This chain links TRBV5-1 with TRBJ2-1, with a tentative D call TRBD1 (6 bases). This CDR3 spans 16 amino acids. Trimming cost V 0 bases and J 0 bases, with 10 bases left between them. Per germline, CDR1 SGHRS and CDR2 YFSETQ. Here the CDR3 reads CASSLGQGPSYNEQFF. In nucleotides, the CDR3 is TGCGCCAGCAGCTTGGGGCAGGGGCCCTCCTACAATGAGCAGTTCTTC.

J is TRBJ1-6 and V is TRBV5-1, with D possibly matching TRBD1 (6 bases). CDR3 size: 16 residues. Germline CDR1 reads SGHRS; CDR2 reads YFSETQ. Trimming cost V 0 bases and J 7 bases, with 14 bases left between them. CDR3 sequence: CASSLGPGQANSPLHF. The CDR3 coding sequence is TGCGCCAGCAGCTTGGGACCGGGACAAGCCAATTCACCCCTCCACTTT.

The V gene is TRBV11-2, the J gene TRBJ2-7; TRBD2 is a possible D gene (6 bases). The V end lost 3 bases, the J end lost 2 bases, and 23 bases lay between the germline ends. This CDR3 has 18 amino acids. Germline V lookup: CDR1 SGHAT, CDR2 FQNNGV. The CDR3 DNA follows: TGTGCCAGCAGCTTTCCTCGAGTATGGCGGGGATTAACCTACGAGCAGTACGTC. Residues: CASSFPRVWRGLTYEQYV.

The chain joins TRBV6-2 or TRBV6-3 to TRBJ2-2, with 8 bases lining up with TRBD1. In germline, CDR1 is MNHEY, CDR2 SVGEGT. CDR3 size: 17 residues. V lost 4 bases to trimming and J lost 9 bases; unmatched junction nucleotides: 16. CDR3 nucleotide sequence: TGTGCCAGCAGTTCCACGCGGACAGGGCGGTTGGACCGGGAGCTGTTTTTT. It encodes CASSSTRTGRLDRELFF.

The chain couples TRBV6-5 to TRBJ1-1; D gene ambiguous. The ends were cut back, 6 bases at V and 7 bases at J, with 18 bases in the middle. This CDR3 contains 14 residues. From germline, CDR1 is MNHEY and CDR2 SVGAGI. CDR3 coding DNA: TGTGCCAGCAGCCCCGGCGGCAGCGCGGTTGAAGCTTTCTTT. Its translation: CASSPGGSAVEAFF.

The chain carries TRBV7-6 and TRBJ1-6; D is undetermined. The V end lost 0 bases, the J end lost 8 bases, and 11 bases lay between the germline ends. Per germline, CDR1 SGHVS and CDR2 FNYEAQ. The CDR3 extends over 15 amino acids. The CDR3 nucleotides read TGTGCCAGCAGCTTAGCGGGAGATCCGGATTCACCCCTCCACTTT. It is translated as CASSLAGDPDSPLHF.